The 22 T cell receptor beta chains below come from one sample, sequenced in a study of OX40 agonist ivuxolimab in advanced cancers. The library was prepared using the immunoSEQ multiplex PCR assay. Here the immuneACCESS table is served through TCRdb, limited to in-frame sequences with V and J called. Missing clones are a known gap in these copies; in checked studies unresolved V genes cover under half, and the rest lacks a known reason. This sample comprises 77,000 or so clones, around nine tenths of them detected only once. The top ten clonotypes cover 0.68% of the sample. The sample consisted of CD4+ or CD8+ T cells sorted from blood, taken in a trial of the OX40 agonist ivuxolimab. The source of these receptors is an adult with an advanced solid tumor such as melanoma, head and neck, liver or kidney cancer.

The chain links TRBV9 to TRBJ2-5, with TRBD2 identical over 7 bases. CDR3 length: 15 residues. Germline CDR1 reads SGDLS; CDR2 reads YYNGEE. The trim removed 2 bases at V and 4 bases at J, leaving 8 bases unmatched. CDR3 protein: CASSVSPSSGETQYF. The CDR3 coding sequence is TGTGCCAGCAGCGTGAGTCCCTCTAGCGGAGAGACCCAGTACTTC.

The chain links TRBV5-4 to TRBJ2-3, with D maybe TRBD2 (6 bases). V lost 2 bases and J 2 bases, leaving 18 bases between the germline ends. The CDR3 extends over 17 amino acids. Germline lookup yields CDR1 SGHNT and CDR2 YYREEE (reference sequence). CDR3 amino acids: CASSFGAMWGVTDTQYF. The CDR3 region has the DNA TGTGCCAGCAGCTTTGGGGCCATGTGGGGGGTCACAGATACGCAGTATTTT. The full variable domain, with the rest looked up from reference TRBV5-4 and TRBJ2-3, is ETGVTQSPTHLIKTRGQQVTLRCSSQSGHNTVSWYQQALGQGPQFIFQYYREEENGRGNFPPRFSGLQFPNYSSELNVNALELDDSALYLCASSFGAMWGVTDTQYFGPGTRLTVL.

The rearrangement joins TRBV7-2 to TRBJ1-5, with D perhaps matching TRBD1 (5 bases). Trimming cost V 4 bases and J 11 bases, with 21 bases left between them. This CDR3 region has 15 residues. Germline CDR1 and CDR2: SGHTA and FQGNSA. The DNA of the CDR3 is TGTGCCAGCAGCTCCCAGTCTGGACCGGGGGTGGCCCAGCATTTT. It codes for CASSSQSGPGVAQHF. The full variable domain, rest sourced from reference TRBV7-2 and TRBJ1-5, is GAGVSQSPSNKVTEKGKDVELRCDPISGHTALYWYRQSLGQGLEFLIYFQGNSAPDKSGLPSDRFSAERTGGSVSTLTIQRTQQEDSAVYLCASSSQSGPGVAQHFGDGTRLSIL.

V usage is TRBV19 and J usage is TRBJ1-2; possible D gene TRBD1, 5 bases. This CDR3 has 15 amino acids. V lost 7 bases to trimming and J lost 8 bases, with 23 bases between them. Looked up from germline, CDR1 is LNHDA and CDR2 is SQIVND (reference sequence). The CDR3 protein is CASKRGDSQMGGYTF. CDR3 nucleotide sequence: TGTGCCAGTAAGAGAGGAGACAGCCAAATGGGCGGCTACACCTTC.

The chain recombines TRBV7-2 with TRBJ1-2; D remains unclear. Germline CDR1 SGHTA, CDR2 FQGNSA. This CDR3 spans 15 amino acids. Trimming removed 5 bases from V and 3 bases from J, with 16 bases in between. Here the CDR3 reads CASSPAADVYYGYTF. CDR3 DNA: TGTGCCAGCAGCCCGGCGGCGGACGTTTACTATGGCTACACCTTC.

The genes are TRBV11-2 and TRBJ1-6; 8 nucleotides match TRBD1. With 5 bases clipped from V and 5 bases from J, the junction kept 5 bases outside the gene matches. The CDR3 is 15 amino acids. Germline-derived CDR1 and CDR2 are SGHAT and FQNNGV. CDR3 nucleotides: TGTGCCAGCAGCCCCAGGGGGCCGGATAATTCACCCCTCCACTTT. This translates into CASSPRGPDNSPLHF.

The chain employs TRBV9 and TRBJ2-3; possibly TRBD1 or TRBD2 for D (6 bases each). V was shortened by 0 bases and J by 4 bases, with 24 bases between the two germline ends. This CDR3 spans 19 amino acids. Germline V gene data show CDR1 as SGDLS and CDR2 as YYNGEE. The CDR3 loop reads CASSVGSKGEGGYADTQYF. The CDR3 DNA sequence: TGTGCCAGCAGCGTAGGATCAAAGGGGGAAGGGGGGTACGCAGATACGCAGTATTTT. The variable domain in full, with the rest retrieved from reference TRBV9 and TRBJ2-3, is DSGVTQTPKHLITATGQRVTLRCSPRSGDLSVYWYQQSLDQGLQFLIQYYNGEERAKGNILERFSAQQFPDLHSELNLSSLELGDSALYFCASSVGSKGEGGYADTQYFGPGTRLTVL.

This clone was observed a handful of times. The J gene is TRBJ2-7, the V gene TRBV19; a possible D gene is TRBD2 (7 bases). CDR3 length: 15 amino acids. V dropped 1 base and J dropped 3 bases, with 13 bases sitting between them. The V gene's germline CDR1 is LNHDA and CDR2 SQIVND (reference sequence). The CDR3: CASSIGLGGLYEQYF. The DNA for the CDR3 is TGTGCCAGTAGTATAGGTCTCGGGGGGCTCTACGAGCAGTACTTC.

The chain is built from TRBV28 and TRBJ2-5; TRBD1 agrees at 9 bases. The J call may be in error: the DNA end matches TRBJ2-7 better. In germline, CDR1 is MDHEN, CDR2 SYDVKM. The CDR3 is 15 amino acids. The CDR3 bases are TGTGCCAGCAGTCCGTGGGACAGGGAGGCCTACGAGCAGTACTTC. This codes for CASSPWDREAYEQYF.

This sequence joins TRBV2 and TRBJ2-1; the D call may be TRBD1 or TRBD2 (6 bases each). Trimming cost V 6 bases and J 6 bases, with 15 bases left between them. Germline CDR1 reads SNHLY; CDR2 reads FYNNEI. The CDR3 runs 14 residues. The CDR3 DNA is TGTGCCAGCAGAAGAGAGTCGGGGGCCAATGAGCAGTTCTTC. This translates into CASRRESGANEQFF.

The chain couples TRBV14 to TRBJ2-1, with D possibly matching TRBD1 (5 bases). The V end was cut by 1 base, the J end by 0 bases, with 10 bases between. Germline loops: CDR1 SGHDN, CDR2 FVKESK. The CDR3 contains 16 residues. CDR3 nucleotide sequence: TGTGCCAGCAGCCAAGTTGGGGCGAGCTCCTACAATGAGCAGTTCTTC. Its protein product is CASSQVGASSYNEQFF.

With respect to this clone: A read error may account for a junction end that differs from germline. This rearrangement joins TRBV19 to TRBJ2-5, with TRBD1 identical over 10 bases. Per germline, CDR1 LNHDA and CDR2 SQIVND (reference sequence). The length of the CDR3 is 16 residues. CDR3 residues: CASSKIPTGGQKTQYF. The CDR3 nucleotides are TGTGCCAGTAGTAAAATTCCGACAGGGGGCCAAAAGACCCAGTACTTC.

The rearrangement uses TRBV19 and TRBJ1-5; D may be TRBD1 (5 bases). Trimming left V 5 bases short and J 0 bases short, with 14 bases between. The CDR3 is 16 residues long. Germline CDR1 and CDR2: LNHDA and SQIVND (reference sequence). The CDR3 bases are TGTGCCAGTAGTTCCGGGACCGAGTATAGCAATCAGCCCCAGCATTTT. Translating it yields CASSSGTEYSNQPQHF. The variable domain in full, completed from reference TRBV19 and TRBJ1-5, reads DGGITQSPKYLFRKEGQNVTLSCEQNLNHDAMYWYRQDPGQGLRLIYYSQIVNDFQKGDIAEGYSVSREKKESFPLTVTSAQKNPTAFYLCASSSGTEYSNQPQHFGDGTRLSIL.

The gene calls are TRBV19 and TRBJ2-5; 9 bases agree with TRBD1. V dropped 4 bases and J dropped 5; count of bases not matched to a gene: 8. This CDR3 is built from 15 residues. Germline values: CDR1 LNHDA, CDR2 SQIVND (reference sequence). Written as DNA, the CDR3 is TGTGCCAGTAGTACCCCTGGACAGGGGAAGGAGACCCAGTACTTC. Its translation: CASSTPGQGKETQYF.

A few counts support this clone. Other DNA sequences in this sample translate to the same CDR3. The chain is built from TRBV6-6 and TRBJ1-1, with D unresolved. Germline V gives CDR1 MNHNY, CDR2 SVGAGI (reference sequence). This CDR3 is 13 amino acids long. V was pared by 0 bases and J by 8 bases, with 10 bases between. The CDR3 loop reads CASSYSGPTEAFF. CDR3 nucleotide sequence: TGTGCCAGCAGTTACTCGGGCCCAACGGAAGCTTTCTTT.

V is TRBV15 and J is TRBJ2-6; tentatively, D is TRBD2 (5 bases). The CDR3 spans 19 residues. In germline, CDR1 is LNHNV, CDR2 YYDKDF (reference sequence). V dropped 3 bases and J dropped 2 bases, with 20 bases sitting between them. The CDR3 reads CATSSLKTGSRPGANVLTF. The CDR3 DNA reads TGTGCCACCAGCAGTTTGAAGACGGGGTCTCGCCCTGGGGCCAACGTCCTGACTTTC.

This chain joins TRBV12-2 and TRBJ2-5; whether TRBD1, the table's D call, matches the DNA was not checked. TRBV12-2 represents a pseudogene. This CDR3 is 17 amino acids long. In DNA, the CDR3 is TGTGCAAGTCGCTTAGTGGGAGACAGGGGCCTCCAAGAGACCCAGTACTTC. It translates to CASRLVGDRGLQETQYF.

This chain connects TRBV5-1 to TRBJ2-1; 13 positions match TRBD2. Unmatched junction bases numbered 9, after V lost 3 bases and J lost 6 bases. This CDR3 spans 17 amino acids. Germline CDR1 and CDR2: SGHRS and YFSETQ. The CDR3 loop is CASSSSLAGGPFNEQFF. The CDR3, as DNA: TGCGCCAGCAGCTCATCACTAGCGGGAGGGCCGTTCAATGAGCAGTTCTTC.

This chain connects TRBV9 to TRBJ1-1; D possibly corresponds to TRBD1 (5 bases). Deletions cut 4 bases from V and 1 base from J, with 14 bases between. Germline V gives CDR1 SGDLS, CDR2 YYNGEE. The CDR3 totals 15 residues. The CDR3 spells CASSPRDLKNTEAFF. Written as DNA, the CDR3 is TGTGCCAGCAGCCCCCGGGACCTAAAGAACACTGAAGCTTTCTTT.

V gene TRBV6-6 combines with J gene TRBJ2-7; D may correspond to TRBD1 or TRBD2 (5 bases each). Germline values: CDR1 MNHNY, CDR2 SVGAGI (reference sequence). Trimming stripped 4 bases from V and 2 bases from J, with 12 bases between. The CDR3 loop spans 14 amino acids. In nucleotides, the CDR3 is TGTGCCAGCAGTTCCGAGTGGGGGACCTACGAGCAGTACTTC. Protein sequence: CASSSEWGTYEQYF.

V and J are TRBV7-2 and TRBJ2-4, with TRBD1 matching 10 bases. V lost 5 bases, J lost 3 bases, and 7 bases stayed unmatched. The germline V gene encodes CDR1 SGHTA and CDR2 FQGNSA. This CDR3 has 16 residues. The CDR3: CASSPGTGVYKNIQYF. DNA for the CDR3: TGTGCCAGCAGCCCCGGGACAGGGGTTTACAAAAACATTCAGTACTTC.

The chain employs TRBV5-4 and TRBJ2-7, with 8 bases identical to TRBD1. Germline values: CDR1 SGHNT, CDR2 YYREEE (reference sequence). J lost 6 bases, V lost 4 bases, and 9 bases had no gene match. The CDR3 has 14 residues. In DNA, the CDR3 is TGTGCCAGCAGCCAGGACAGGGTCGAAGGCGAGCAGTACTTC. This encodes CASSQDRVEGEQYF.